This T cell receptor beta chain was obtained from a study of blood T cell repertoires in COVID-19. Sequencing used immunoSEQ multiplex PCR; TCRdb keeps in-frame clones, though not all of them. There are tens of thousands of clones in the sample; approximately 90% occur only once, and 15% to 20% lies in the top ten. V lost 6 bases to trimming and J lost 2 bases, with 7 bases between them. Germline loops: CDR1 LNHDA, CDR2 SQIVND (reference sequence). CDR3 length equals 12 residues. This TCR came from a woman aged 55-70 years with COVID-19, enrolled during active disease. This sequence joins TRBV19 and TRBJ1-2, with D hard to call. Sequenced input: peripheral blood. The CDR3 nucleotides read TGTGCCAGTAGCCCCCAGAACTATGGCTACACCTTC. Its protein product is CASSPQNYGYTF.